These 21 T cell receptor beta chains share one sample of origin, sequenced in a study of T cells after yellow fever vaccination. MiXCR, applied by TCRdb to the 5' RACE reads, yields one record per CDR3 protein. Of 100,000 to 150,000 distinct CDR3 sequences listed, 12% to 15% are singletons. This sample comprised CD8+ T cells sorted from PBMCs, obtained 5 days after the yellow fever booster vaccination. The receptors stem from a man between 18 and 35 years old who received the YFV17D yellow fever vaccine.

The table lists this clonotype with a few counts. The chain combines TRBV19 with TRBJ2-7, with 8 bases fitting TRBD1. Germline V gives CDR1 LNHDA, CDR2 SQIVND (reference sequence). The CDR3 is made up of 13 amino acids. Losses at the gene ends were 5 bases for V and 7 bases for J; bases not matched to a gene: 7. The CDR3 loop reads CASSLNRGIEQYF. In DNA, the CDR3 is TGTGCCAGTAGTTTGAACAGGGGGATTGAGCAGTACTTC.

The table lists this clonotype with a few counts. CDR3 in amino acids: CASSLARTGNFHSPLHF. The CDR3 region has the DNA TGTGCCAGCAGCTTAGCGCGGACCGGGAATTTCCATTCACCCCTCCACTTT. The chain carries TRBV7-2 and TRBJ1-6; D call uncertain. The CDR3 loop spans 17 amino acids. V lost 0 bases to trimming and J lost 8 bases, with 17 bases between them. Per the germline V gene, CDR1 is SGHTA and CDR2 is FQGNSA.

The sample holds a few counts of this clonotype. This CDR3 is CASSPEVGAKETQYF. The CDR3 DNA reads TGTGCCAGCAGCCCCGAGGTCGGGGCCAAAGAGACCCAGTACTTC. The chain combines TRBV3-1 with TRBJ2-5; D is perhaps TRBD1 or TRBD2 (5 bases each). The ends were cut back, 4 bases at V and 3 bases at J, with 15 bases in the middle. Germline V gene lookup returns CDR1 LGHDT and CDR2 YNNKEL (reference sequence). The CDR3 spans 15 residues.

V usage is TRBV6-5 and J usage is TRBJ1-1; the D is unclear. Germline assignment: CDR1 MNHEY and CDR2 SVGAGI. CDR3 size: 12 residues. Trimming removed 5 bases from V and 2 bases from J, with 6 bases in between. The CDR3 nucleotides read TGTGCCAGCAGTACCAGTAACACTGAAGCTTTCTTT. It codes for CASSTSNTEAFF.

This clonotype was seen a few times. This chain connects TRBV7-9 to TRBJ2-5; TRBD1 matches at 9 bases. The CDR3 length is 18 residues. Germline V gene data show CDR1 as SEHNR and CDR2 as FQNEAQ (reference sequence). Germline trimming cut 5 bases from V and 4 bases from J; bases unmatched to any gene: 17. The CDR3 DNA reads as TGTGCCAGCAGCCCAGGCCCGGGACAGGGCCTAGAAGTAGAGACCCAGTACTTC. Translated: CASSPGPGQGLEVETQYF.

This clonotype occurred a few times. The DNA for the CDR3 is TGTGCCAGCGGGCCTAGCGGGGGGTTCGTCGGGGAGCTGTTTTTT. It translates to CASGPSGGFVGELFF. The chain is built from TRBV7-8 and TRBJ2-2; TRBD2 aligns across 11 bases. The J segment lost 7 bases and the V segment lost 8 bases, leaving 9 bases of the junction unmatched. CDR3 length equals 15 residues. From germline, CDR1 is SGHVS and CDR2 FQNEAQ.

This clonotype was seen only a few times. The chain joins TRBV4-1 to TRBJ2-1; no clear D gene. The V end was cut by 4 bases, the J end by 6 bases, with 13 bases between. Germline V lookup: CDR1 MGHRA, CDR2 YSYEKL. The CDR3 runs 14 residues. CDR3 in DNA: TGCGCCAGCAGCCCCCTGGTAGGCTTCAATGAGCAGTTCTTC. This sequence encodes CASSPLVGFNEQFF.

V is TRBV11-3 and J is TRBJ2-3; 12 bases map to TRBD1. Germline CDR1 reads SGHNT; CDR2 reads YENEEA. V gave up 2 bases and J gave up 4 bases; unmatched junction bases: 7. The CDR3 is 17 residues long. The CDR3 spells CASSLLPGQGASDTQYF. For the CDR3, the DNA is TGTGCCAGCAGCTTATTGCCGGGACAGGGGGCGTCAGATACGCAGTATTTT.

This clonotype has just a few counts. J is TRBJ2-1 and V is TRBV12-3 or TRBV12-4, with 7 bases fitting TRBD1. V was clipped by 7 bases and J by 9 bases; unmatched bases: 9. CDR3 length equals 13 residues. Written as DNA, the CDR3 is TGTGCCAGCACGCAGACAGGGCCGGGTGAGCAGTTCTTC. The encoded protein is CASTQTGPGEQFF.

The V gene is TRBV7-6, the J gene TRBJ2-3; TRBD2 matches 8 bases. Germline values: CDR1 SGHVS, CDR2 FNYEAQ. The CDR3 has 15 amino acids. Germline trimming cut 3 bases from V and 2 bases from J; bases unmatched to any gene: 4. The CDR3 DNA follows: TGTGCCAGCAGCTTCACTAGCGGAACCACAGATACGCAGTATTTT. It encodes CASSFTSGTTDTQYF.

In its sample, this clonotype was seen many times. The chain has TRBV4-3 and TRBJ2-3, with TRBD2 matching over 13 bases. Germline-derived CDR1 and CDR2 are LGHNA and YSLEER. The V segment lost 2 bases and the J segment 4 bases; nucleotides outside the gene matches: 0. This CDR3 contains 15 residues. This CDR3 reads CASSQTSGGADTQYF. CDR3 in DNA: TGCGCCAGCAGCCAAACTAGCGGGGGGGCAGATACGCAGTATTTT.

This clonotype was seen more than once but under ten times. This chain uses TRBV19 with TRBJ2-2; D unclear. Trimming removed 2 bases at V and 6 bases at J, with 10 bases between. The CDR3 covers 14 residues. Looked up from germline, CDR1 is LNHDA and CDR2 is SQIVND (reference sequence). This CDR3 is CASSITEWPGELFF. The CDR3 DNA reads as TGTGCCAGTAGTATAACTGAATGGCCCGGGGAGCTGTTTTTT.

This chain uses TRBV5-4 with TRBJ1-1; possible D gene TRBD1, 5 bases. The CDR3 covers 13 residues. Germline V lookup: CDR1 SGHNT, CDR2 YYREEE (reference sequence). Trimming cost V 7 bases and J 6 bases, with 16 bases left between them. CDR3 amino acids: CASHKGFGAEAFF. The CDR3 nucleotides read TGTGCCAGCCACAAGGGGTTTGGGGCTGAAGCTTTCTTT.

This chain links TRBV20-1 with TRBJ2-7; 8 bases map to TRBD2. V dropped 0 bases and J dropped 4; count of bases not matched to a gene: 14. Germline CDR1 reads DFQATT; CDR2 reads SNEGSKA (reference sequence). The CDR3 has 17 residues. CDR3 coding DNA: TGCAGTGCTAGAGATCTCGGAGCGGGGGAGCCCGCTTACGAGCAGTACGTC. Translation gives CSARDLGAGEPAYEQYV.

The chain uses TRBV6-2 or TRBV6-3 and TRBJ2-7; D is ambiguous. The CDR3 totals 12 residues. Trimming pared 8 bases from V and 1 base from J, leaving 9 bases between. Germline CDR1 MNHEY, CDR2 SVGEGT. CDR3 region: CASRSSSYEQYF. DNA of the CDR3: TGTGCCAGCCGGTCGTCATCCTACGAGCAGTACTTC.

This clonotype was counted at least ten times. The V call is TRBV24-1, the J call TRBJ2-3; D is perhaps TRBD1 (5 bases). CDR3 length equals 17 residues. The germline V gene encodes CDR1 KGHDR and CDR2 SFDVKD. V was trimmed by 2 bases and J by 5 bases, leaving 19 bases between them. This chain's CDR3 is CATSDWSTKGFRDTQYF. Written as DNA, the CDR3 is TGTGCCACCAGTGATTGGAGCACCAAGGGGTTTAGAGATACGCAGTATTTT.

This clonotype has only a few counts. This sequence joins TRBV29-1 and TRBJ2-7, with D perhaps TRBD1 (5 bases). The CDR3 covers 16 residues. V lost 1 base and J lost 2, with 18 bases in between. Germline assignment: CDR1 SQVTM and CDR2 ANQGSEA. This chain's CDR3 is CSVEGIPDRPTYEQYF. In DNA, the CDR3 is TGCAGCGTTGAAGGTATTCCAGACAGACCAACCTACGAGCAGTACTTC.

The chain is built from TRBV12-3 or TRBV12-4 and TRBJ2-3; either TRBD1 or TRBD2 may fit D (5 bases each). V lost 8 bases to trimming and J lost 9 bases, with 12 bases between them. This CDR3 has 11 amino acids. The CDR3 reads CASLSGATQYF. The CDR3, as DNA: TGTGCCAGCCTTTCCGGGGCGACGCAGTATTTT.

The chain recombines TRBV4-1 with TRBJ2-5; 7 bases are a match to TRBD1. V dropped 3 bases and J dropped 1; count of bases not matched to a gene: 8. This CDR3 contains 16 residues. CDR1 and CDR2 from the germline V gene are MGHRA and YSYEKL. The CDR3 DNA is TGCGCCAGCAGCCAGCAGCCTGGGACAGTCCAAGAGACCCAGTACTTC. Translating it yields CASSQQPGTVQETQYF.

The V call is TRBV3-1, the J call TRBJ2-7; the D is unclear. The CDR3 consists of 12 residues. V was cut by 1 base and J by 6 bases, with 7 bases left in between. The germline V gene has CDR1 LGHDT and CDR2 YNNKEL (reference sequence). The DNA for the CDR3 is TGTGCCAGCAGCCAAGGTGACGGCGAGCAGTACGTC. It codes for CASSQGDGEQYV.

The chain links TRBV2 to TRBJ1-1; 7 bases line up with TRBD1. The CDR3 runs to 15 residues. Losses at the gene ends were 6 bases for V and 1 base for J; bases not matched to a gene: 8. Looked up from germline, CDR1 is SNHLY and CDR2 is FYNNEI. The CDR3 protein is CASSPGTVPNTEAFF. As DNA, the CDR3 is TGTGCCAGCAGCCCTGGGACAGTCCCGAACACTGAAGCTTTCTTT. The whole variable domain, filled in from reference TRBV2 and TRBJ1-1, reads EPEVTQTPSHQVTQMGQEVILRCVPISNHLYFYWYRQILGQKVEFLVSFYNNEISEKSEIFDDQFSVERPDGSNFTLKIRSTKLEDSAMYFCASSPGTVPNTEAFFGQGTRLTVV.